Below are 6 T cell receptor beta chains sequenced from a single sample in a study of patients and donors after allogeneic stem cell transplantation. TCRdb passed the RT-PCR reads through MiXCR, listing each CDR3 protein once. The table shows about 150,000 distinct CDR3 sequences, with about 36% occurring only once. Sample: blood, either unsorted or a sorted T cell fraction (not recorded which). Receptor source: a human donor who was either an allogeneic HSCT recipient or a stem cell or donor lymphocyte infusion donor (not recorded which). It is not recorded whose cells these are; they may come from a transplant donor.

The V call is TRBV12-3 or TRBV12-4, the J call TRBJ1-1; D unresolved. The CDR3 has 12 amino acids. The V and J ends lost 3 bases and 5 bases respectively, with 7 bases between them. The CDR3: CASSFARTEAFF. In DNA, the CDR3 is TGTGCCAGCAGTTTCGCGAGGACTGAAGCTTTCTTT.

The CDR3 region is CASSPSSLPYEQYF. The DNA for the CDR3 is TGTGCCAGCAGTCCAAGTTCCTTACCCTACGAGCAGTACTTC. The V call is TRBV9, the J call TRBJ2-7; D call uncertain. The CDR3 has 14 amino acids. V lost 5 bases, J lost 2 bases, and 14 bases lay in between. Germline-derived CDR1 and CDR2 are SGDLS and YYNGEE.

Here the CDR3 reads CSAAGMANQPQHF. CDR3 sequence (DNA): TGCAGTGCCGCGGGGATGGCGAATCAGCCCCAGCATTTT. The J gene is TRBJ1-5, the V gene TRBV20-1, with D unresolved. The V end lost 6 bases, the J end lost 4 bases, and 13 bases lay between the germline ends. The length of the CDR3 is 13 residues. Germline loops: CDR1 DFQATT, CDR2 SNEGSKA (reference sequence).

This clonotype was seen just once. J is TRBJ2-7 and V is TRBV6-1; a possible D gene is TRBD1 (5 bases). This CDR3 contains 13 residues. The ends were cut back, 3 bases at V and 6 bases at J, with 12 bases in the middle. Germline V lookup: CDR1 MNHNS, CDR2 SASEGT. CDR3 DNA sequence: TGTGCCAGCAGTGATGCAGGGTCAGGCGAGCAGTACTTC. Its translation is CASSDAGSGEQYF.

The V gene is TRBV25-1, the J gene TRBJ1-2, with D unresolved. Germline V lookup: CDR1 MGHDK, CDR2 SYGVNS. The CDR3 totals 13 residues. V was cut by 1 base and J by 6 bases, with 9 bases left in between. The CDR3 nucleotides are TGTGCCAGCAGTGAATCGTGGAATGATGGCTACACCTTC. Translation: CASSESWNDGYTF.

The rearrangement uses TRBV11-2 and TRBJ2-3; D might be TRBD1 or TRBD2, each matching 5 bases. This CDR3 comprises 14 residues. The germline CDR1 and CDR2 sequences are SGHAT and FQNNGV. V dropped 4 bases and J dropped 2 bases, with 10 bases sitting between them. CDR3 loop: CASSSVGTTDTQYF. CDR3 sequence (DNA): TGTGCCAGCAGCTCGGTTGGGACCACAGATACGCAGTATTTT.